The 27 T cell receptor beta chains below were found in one sample sequenced in a study of blood T cell repertoires in COVID-19. The table came from immunoSEQ multiplex PCR; TCRdb's copy has only in-frame clones and leaves some out. The sample shows around 140,000 clones, around nine tenths of them seen only once. Sequences were obtained from peripheral blood. These receptors were obtained from a woman aged 45 to 65 with active or convalescent COVID-19.

The chain combines TRBV7-9 with TRBJ1-4; D is unclear. Between the trimmed V and J ends, which lost 5 bases and 5 bases, there was a span of 15 bases. CDR3 length: 15 amino acids. The germline gives CDR1 SEHNR, CDR2 FQNEAQ (reference sequence). CDR3 coding DNA: TGTGCCAGCAGCCCCTCCCGAGGCCCCAATGAAAAACTGTTTTTT. Encoded protein: CASSPSRGPNEKLFF. The entire variable domain, with the rest obtained from reference TRBV7-9 and TRBJ1-4, is as follows: DTGVSQNPRHKITKRGQNVTFRCDPISEHNRLYWYRQTLGQGPEFLTYFQNEAQLEKSRLLSDRFSAERPKGSFSTLEIQRTEQGDSAMYLCASSPSRGPNEKLFFGSGTQLSVL.

The rearrangement links TRBV4-2 to TRBJ1-3; D remains ambiguous. Germline values: CDR1 LGHNA, CDR2 YNFKEQ. CDR3 length: 16 residues. V lost 0 bases, J lost 4 bases, and 13 bases lay in between. The CDR3 coding sequence is TGTGCCAGCAGCCAAGATTTGCGGGGTCCAGGAAACACCATATATTTT. Protein sequence: CASSQDLRGPGNTIYF.

The rearrangement links TRBV4-1 to TRBJ1-1; D call uncertain. Per the germline V gene, CDR1 is MGHRA and CDR2 is YSYEKL. The germline V and J ends were trimmed by 1 base and 7 bases, with 13 bases remaining between them. This CDR3 spans 14 amino acids. CDR3 in DNA: TGCGCCAGCAGCCAAGGGGGAGAGCGGCGTGAAGCTTTCTTT. Protein product: CASSQGGERREAFF.

This chain uses TRBV30 with TRBJ2-7; D is perhaps TRBD2 (5 bases). The CDR3 length is 12 residues. Trimming pared 2 bases from V and 5 bases from J, leaving 10 bases between. Germline CDR1 GTSNPN, CDR2 SVGIG (reference sequence). The CDR3 coding sequence is TGTGCCTGGAGTCCCGGGGTCCACGAGCAGTACTTC. This translates into CAWSPGVHEQYF.

This rearrangement joins TRBV11-3 to TRBJ2-1; D is perhaps TRBD2 (5 bases). This CDR3 comprises 11 residues. The germline V gene encodes CDR1 SGHNT and CDR2 YENEEA. V was pared by 3 bases and J by 8 bases, with 5 bases between. The CDR3 is CASSLRDEQFF. CDR3 sequence (DNA): TGTGCCAGCAGCTTGCGGGATGAGCAGTTCTTC.

In this sample, this clone turned up a few times. This specimen includes other DNA sequences encoding the same CDR3. J is TRBJ2-2 and V is TRBV3-1 (or the pseudogene TRBV3-2); tentative D call: TRBD1 (5 bases). This CDR3 is 16 amino acids long. Per germline, CDR1 LGHDT and CDR2 YNNKEL (reference sequence). V was shortened by 2 bases and J by 0 bases, with 10 bases between the two germline ends. The CDR3 is CASSQNTGTNTGELFF. The CDR3 bases are TGTGCCAGCAGCCAAAATACAGGAACGAACACCGGGGAGCTGTTTTTT.

The gene calls are TRBV27 and TRBJ2-1, with TRBD2 matching over 10 bases. After removal of 6 bases from V and 1 base from J, the junction contained 3 bases not matched to a gene. The germline gives CDR1 MNHEY, CDR2 SMNVEV (reference sequence). The CDR3 is 15 amino acids. CDR3 amino acids: CASSQLAGSYNEQFF. The CDR3 DNA is TGTGCCAGCAGCCAACTAGCGGGGTCCTACAATGAGCAGTTCTTC.

The V gene is TRBV28, the J gene TRBJ1-4; no clear D. The CDR3 is 15 residues long. V was pared by 5 bases and J by 7 bases, with 17 bases between. Looked up from germline, CDR1 is MDHEN and CDR2 is SYDVKM. This CDR3 reads CASSTAGSLGEKLFF. In DNA form, the CDR3 reads TGTGCCAGCAGTACCGCCGGTAGTCTAGGTGAAAAACTGTTTTTT.

The chain couples TRBV3-1 (or the pseudogene TRBV3-2) to TRBJ2-1, with D possibly matching TRBD2 (5 bases). Per the germline V gene, CDR1 is LGHDT and CDR2 is YNNKEL (reference sequence). The V gene lost 0 bases and the J gene lost 0 bases, with 6 bases spanning the gap. The CDR3 is made up of 15 amino acids. CDR3 sequence reads: CASSQDGNSYNEQFF. CDR3 nucleotide sequence: TGTGCCAGCAGCCAAGACGGGAACTCCTACAATGAGCAGTTCTTC.

This clone was observed once. Other DNA variants within this sample encode the same CDR3. In nucleotides, the CDR3 is TGTGCCAGCAGCCCAGGGATCTATGGCTACACCTTC. Encoded protein: CASSPGIYGYTF. V gene TRBV28 combines with J gene TRBJ1-2, with a possible D match to TRBD1 (5 bases). The V gene's germline CDR1 is MDHEN and CDR2 SYDVKM. The CDR3 covers 12 residues. V dropped 6 bases and J dropped 4 bases, with 9 bases sitting between them.

The chain links TRBV27 to TRBJ2-1; TRBD2 matches at 8 bases. The CDR3 contains 15 residues. V was clipped by 5 bases and J by 5 bases; unmatched bases: 8. CDR1 MNHEY and CDR2 SMNVEV come from the germline V gene (reference sequence). Written as DNA, the CDR3 is TGTGCCAGCAGTGAGCTAGCGGGTATGAACAATGAGCAGTTCTTC. Translation gives CASSELAGMNNEQFF.

CDR3 region: CASSLVPPGANTGELFF. Here the CDR3 DNA reads TGCGCCAGCAGCCTAGTTCCCCCAGGGGCGAACACCGGGGAGCTGTTTTTT. V is TRBV5-1 and J is TRBJ2-2; weak D call: TRBD1 (6 bases). Germline-derived CDR1 and CDR2 are SGHRS and YFSETQ. This CDR3 is built from 17 residues. With 4 bases removed from V and 0 bases from J, the gap between germline ends came to 16 bases. Drawing the rest from reference TRBV5-1 and TRBJ2-2, the complete variable domain is KAGVTQTPRYLIKTRGQQVTLSCSPISGHRSVSWYQQTPGQGLQFLFEYFSETQRNKGNFPGRFSGRQFSNSRSEMNVSTLELGDSALYLCASSLVPPGANTGELFFGEGSRLTVL.

The chain uses TRBV7-2 and TRBJ1-5, with D possibly TRBD1 on 6 matching bases. Per germline, CDR1 SGHTA and CDR2 FQGNSA. Trimming cost V 1 base and J 8 bases, with 15 bases left between them. There are 15 residues in the CDR3. The chain's CDR3 is CASSLGGTPGEPQHF. As DNA, the CDR3 is TGTGCCAGCAGCTTAGGAGGGACACCCGGGGAGCCCCAGCATTTT. Using reference TRBV7-2 and TRBJ1-5 for the parts outside the CDR3, the full variable domain is GAGVSQSPSNKVTEKGKDVELRCDPISGHTALYWYRQSLGQGLEFLIYFQGNSAPDKSGLPSDRFSAERTGGSVSTLTIQRTQQEDSAVYLCASSLGGTPGEPQHFGDGTRLSIL.

The chain couples TRBV7-2 to TRBJ2-3; D is ambiguous. Germline V gives CDR1 SGHTA, CDR2 FQGNSA. The CDR3 is 15 amino acids. V was clipped by 0 bases and J by 4 bases, with 11 bases between them. As DNA, the CDR3 is TGTGCCAGCAGCTTAGCCTCTAACTACCCAGATACGCAGTATTTT. Translating gives CASSLASNYPDTQYF.

This clone was detected only a few times. The genes are TRBV19 and TRBJ2-1, with 8 bases aligning to TRBD2. The CDR3 runs 14 residues. CDR1 is LNHDA and CDR2 is SQIVND in the germline V gene (reference sequence). V was clipped by 3 bases and J by 4 bases; unmatched bases: 2. The CDR3 DNA follows: TGTGCCAGTAGTATTGGCGGGAGGTACAATGAGCAGTTCTTC. Amino acid sequence: CASSIGGRYNEQFF.

The chain combines TRBV5-1 with TRBJ1-1; 12 nucleotides align to TRBD1. The junction had 2 bases not matched to a gene; V was cut back by 0 bases and J by 2 bases. CDR3 length equals 16 residues. CDR1 is SGHRS and CDR2 is YFSETQ in the germline V gene. CDR3 protein: CASSLAGQGANTEAFF. The CDR3 DNA sequence: TGCGCCAGCAGCTTGGCGGGACAGGGGGCTAACACTGAAGCTTTCTTT. Using reference TRBV5-1 and TRBJ1-1 for the parts outside the CDR3, the full variable domain is KAGVTQTPRYLIKTRGQQVTLSCSPISGHRSVSWYQQTPGQGLQFLFEYFSETQRNKGNFPGRFSGRQFSNSRSEMNVSTLELGDSALYLCASSLAGQGANTEAFFGQGTRLTVV.

V gene TRBV2 combines with J gene TRBJ1-4; possible D gene TRBD1, 6 bases. Germline V lookup: CDR1 SNHLY, CDR2 FYNNEI. The CDR3 loop spans 15 amino acids. Deletions cut 6 bases from V and 8 bases from J, with 19 bases between. CDR3 nucleotides: TGTGCCAGCAGCCCAGGCAACACAGGGAGAGAAAAACTGTTTTTT. Residues: CASSPGNTGREKLFF.

J is TRBJ2-5 and V is TRBV28; a possible D gene is TRBD1 (5 bases). V was trimmed by 4 bases and J by 7 bases, leaving 16 bases between them. In germline, CDR1 is MDHEN, CDR2 SYDVKM. CDR3 length: 14 amino acids. The CDR3 here is CASSSRWGPWTQYF. CDR3 sequence (DNA): TGTGCCAGCAGTTCCAGGTGGGGCCCGTGGACCCAGTACTTC.

The table lists this clone with a few counts. V usage is TRBV5-1 and J usage is TRBJ1-3, with 9 bases that match TRBD1. The germline V gene encodes CDR1 SGHRS and CDR2 YFSETQ. V shed 4 bases, J shed 3 bases, and the junction held 5 bases outside the gene matches. The CDR3 consists of 15 residues. Written as DNA, the CDR3 is TGCGCCAGCAGCGTGGGACAGGGTGATGGAAACACCATATATTTT. It specifies CASSVGQGDGNTIYF.

The chain has TRBV7-9 and TRBJ1-2; TRBD1 might be the D (6 bases). Germline CDR1 reads SEHNR; CDR2 reads FQNEAQ (reference sequence). The V and J ends lost 6 bases and 6 bases respectively, with 8 bases between them. CDR3 length: 11 amino acids. The CDR3 sequence is CASRYRDGYTF. In nucleotides, the CDR3 is TGTGCCAGCAGGTACAGGGATGGCTACACCTTC.

V and J are TRBV19 and TRBJ2-7, with 7 positions matching TRBD1. This CDR3 is built from 14 residues. Germline V CDR1 and CDR2: LNHDA, SQIVND (reference sequence). J was trimmed by 6 bases and V by 1 base; bases with no gene match: 6. The CDR3 loop reads CASSIGQGVFEQYF. The CDR3 DNA sequence: TGTGCCAGTAGTATAGGACAGGGAGTCTTCGAGCAGTACTTC.

A few counts support this clone. This CDR3 reads CASSYAQGYGYTF. The DNA of the CDR3 is TGTGCCAGCAGTTACGCACAGGGGTATGGCTACACCTTC. This chain connects TRBV6-5 to TRBJ1-2; 7 nucleotides agree with TRBD1. This CDR3 has 13 amino acids. V lost 2 bases to trimming and J lost 5 bases; unmatched junction nucleotides: 2. The germline V gene encodes CDR1 MNHEY and CDR2 SVGAGI.

V gene TRBV7-2 combines with J gene TRBJ2-1; D is possibly TRBD1 (6 bases). Germline loops: CDR1 SGHTA, CDR2 FQGNSA. Trimming pared 1 base from V and 4 bases from J, leaving 17 bases between. The CDR3 contains 17 residues. This chain's CDR3 is CASSLGPPDRIYNEQFF. The CDR3 coding sequence is TGTGCCAGCAGCTTAGGCCCCCCGGACAGAATTTACAATGAGCAGTTCTTC.

This clone was found once. The V call is TRBV5-5, the J call TRBJ1-5; tentative D call: TRBD1 (6 bases). V dropped 4 bases and J dropped 4 bases, with 15 bases sitting between them. Germline V CDR1 and CDR2: SGHKS, YYEKEE (reference sequence). The CDR3 covers 15 residues. The CDR3 loop is CASSNRDTANQPQHF. CDR3 coding DNA: TGTGCCAGCAGCAATCGGGACACGGCGAATCAGCCCCAGCATTTT.

The chain is built from TRBV6-6 and TRBJ2-1; 10 nucleotides match TRBD2. This CDR3 comprises 16 residues. The V and J ends lost 4 bases and 0 bases, in that order; junction bases with no gene match: 3. Per germline, CDR1 MNHNY and CDR2 SVGAGI (reference sequence). The CDR3 region has the DNA TGTGCCAGCAGTTCGGGACTAGCGAGCTCCTACAATGAGCAGTTCTTC. The encoded protein is CASSSGLASSYNEQFF.

The chain is built from TRBV4-3 and TRBJ1-2; 7 positions agree with TRBD1. With 4 bases clipped from V and 5 bases from J, the junction kept 13 bases outside the gene matches. The length of the CDR3 is 16 residues. Germline assignment: CDR1 LGHNA and CDR2 YSLEER. This chain's CDR3 is CASSRTRDSKGYGYTF. The CDR3 coding sequence is TGCGCCAGCAGCCGAACGAGGGACAGCAAAGGATATGGCTACACCTTC.

This CDR3 reads CASSVWRSTDTQYF. The CDR3, as DNA: TGTGCCAGCAGCGTATGGCGGAGCACAGATACGCAGTATTTT. The genes are TRBV9 and TRBJ2-3, with D hard to call. The CDR3 is 14 amino acids. V shed 1 base and J shed 0 bases, with 6 bases lying between them. Germline V gene sequence: CDR1 SGDLS, CDR2 YYNGEE.